This is a list of T cell receptor beta chains from one sample in a study of identical twins. MiXCR was run by TCRdb on the 5' RACE reads, yielding one entry per CDR3 protein. The table has 510,000 or so distinct CDR3 sequences, over 12% seen once. This sample also appeared in a second study, on yellow fever vaccine responses in identical twins.

The sequenced sample was CD4+ T cells sorted from blood. All receptors derive from a woman aged 18-29 years in good health. Each CDR3 is given with its conserved first and last residue. A D gene is named only where the DNA matches it firmly. Size tells how often a clone was seen (once, few, many) or the class of an expanded clone, and some rows leave it out.

j_call v_call d_call clone_size cdr3_nt cdr3_aa
TRBJ2-4 TRBV12-3/TRBV12-4 NA NA TGTGCCAGCAGTTTAGAGGGGGCCAAAAACATTCAGTACTTC CASSLEGAKNIQYF
TRBJ1-1 TRBV12-3/TRBV12-4 TRBD1 few TGTGCCAGCAGTAAACAGGGGATTGACACTGAAGCTTTCTTT CASSKQGIDTEAFF
TRBJ1-1 TRBV10-3 NA NA TGTGCCATCAGTGGACCGGGGCCTATCTCTGAAGCTTTCTTT CAISGPGPISEAFF
TRBJ2-5 TRBV5-6 NA few TGTGCCAGCAGCGCCTGGGACCTTCAAGAGACCCAGTACTTC CASSAWDLQETQYF
TRBJ2-7 TRBV5-1 TRBD2 NA TGCGCCAGCAGATCTAAGAGCGGGAGTGACGAGCAGTACTTC CASRSKSGSDEQYF
TRBJ2-4 TRBV2 TRBD2 few TGTGCCAGCAGTGAATACCGAACTAGCGGGGGGACAAACATTCAGTACTTC CASSEYRTSGGTNIQYF
TRBJ2-2 TRBV20-1 TRBD2 NA TGCAGTGTAGCGGGAGGGCCACACACCGGGGAGCTGTTTTTT CSVAGGPHTGELFF
TRBJ2-3 TRBV2 TRBD2 NA TGTGCCAGCAGTGAAGCGGGACTAGCGGGTTTCACAGATACGCAGTATTTT CASSEAGLAGFTDTQYF
TRBJ2-1 TRBV12-3/TRBV12-4 TRBD2 NA TGTGCCAGCAGTGGAATAGGGCGGGCTAGCGGTTATTACAATGAGCAGTTCTTC CASSGIGRASGYYNEQFF
TRBJ2-7 TRBV28 TRBD2 NA TGTGCCAGCAGCTCCGTCTGGGTTAGCGGGAGTGACGAGCAGTACTTC CASSSVWVSGSDEQYF
TRBJ2-6 TRBV19 NA NA TGTGCCAGTAGTCAACCCGGGTCTGGGGCCAACGTCCTGACTTTC CASSQPGSGANVLTF
TRBJ2-3 TRBV3-1 TRBD2 few TGTGCCAGCAGCCAAGGAGCGGGGGGCACAGATACGCAGTATTTT CASSQGAGGTDTQYF
TRBJ2-1 TRBV5-1 TRBD1 NA TGCGCCAGCAGGACAGGGCGCGACCCCAATGAGCAGTTCTTC CASRTGRDPNEQFF
TRBJ2-3 TRBV20-1 TRBD2 NA TGCAGTGCTGAGCGGGGGACTAGCACAGATACGCAGTATTTT CSAERGTSTDTQYF
TRBJ2-3 TRBV20-1 NA NA TGCAGTGCTAGACAGTCCGGGATCCCGACCGATACGCAGTATTTT CSARQSGIPTDTQYF
TRBJ2-3 TRBV12-3/TRBV12-4 NA NA TGTGCCAGCAGTTTCCCAATCCGGGACGGCGCACGAGATACGCAGTATTTT CASSFPIRDGARDTQYF
TRBJ2-3 TRBV5-1 NA NA TGCGCCAGTACCGCCGGGCTAGGAGTTTTGGATACGCAGTATTTT CASTAGLGVLDTQYF
TRBJ2-2 TRBV29-1 NA many TGCAGCGTTGTGGCGGGGAAAAGGGAGCTGTTTTTT CSVVAGKRELFF
TRBJ2-3 TRBV5-6 TRBD2 few TGTGCCAGCAGCCTCAAGCGGGAGCGGGGGACAGATACGCAGTATTTT CASSLKRERGTDTQYF
TRBJ2-6 TRBV5-5 NA few TGTGCCAGCAGCTTGGAGGTAGTGGTGTGGGGGGCCAACGTCCTGACTTTC CASSLEVVVWGANVLTF
TRBJ2-5 TRBV12-3/TRBV12-4 NA NA TGTGCCAGCGGTTCCCCCGCGGGGATTGGAGAGACCCAGTACTTC CASGSPAGIGETQYF
TRBJ1-1 TRBV5-1 NA many TGCGCCAGCAGCCTACAGACGGTGAACACTGAAGCTTTCTTT CASSLQTVNTEAFF
TRBJ2-3 TRBV27 NA NA TGTGCCAGCAGTTTACGGGCAGGGAGCACAGATACGCAGTATTTT CASSLRAGSTDTQYF
TRBJ1-4 TRBV10-3 NA NA TGTGCCTCCTGGGGGGGTATCGGCGCTAATGAAAAACTGTTTTTT CASWGGIGANEKLFF
TRBJ1-5 TRBV12-3/TRBV12-4 NA NA TGTGCCAGCAGTTTTGAACTTACCTATAGCAATCAGCCCCAGCATTTT CASSFELTYSNQPQHF
TRBJ2-1 TRBV20-1 TRBD2 NA TGCAGTGCTAGAGGGGCTAGCGGGGACCGTGAGCAGTTCTTC CSARGASGDREQFF
TRBJ2-1 TRBV12-3/TRBV12-4 NA few TGTGCCAGCAGTTTATTCTCTAGCCCTACCTACAATGAGCAGTTCTTC CASSLFSSPTYNEQFF
TRBJ2-3 TRBV6-1 NA few TGTGCCAGCAGACACCCGGGGGGCGTCACAGATACGCAGTATTTT CASRHPGGVTDTQYF
TRBJ2-1 TRBV5-1 TRBD1 many TGCGCCAGCAGCGGGACGACAGGGGTGGAACAGTTCTTC CASSGTTGVEQFF